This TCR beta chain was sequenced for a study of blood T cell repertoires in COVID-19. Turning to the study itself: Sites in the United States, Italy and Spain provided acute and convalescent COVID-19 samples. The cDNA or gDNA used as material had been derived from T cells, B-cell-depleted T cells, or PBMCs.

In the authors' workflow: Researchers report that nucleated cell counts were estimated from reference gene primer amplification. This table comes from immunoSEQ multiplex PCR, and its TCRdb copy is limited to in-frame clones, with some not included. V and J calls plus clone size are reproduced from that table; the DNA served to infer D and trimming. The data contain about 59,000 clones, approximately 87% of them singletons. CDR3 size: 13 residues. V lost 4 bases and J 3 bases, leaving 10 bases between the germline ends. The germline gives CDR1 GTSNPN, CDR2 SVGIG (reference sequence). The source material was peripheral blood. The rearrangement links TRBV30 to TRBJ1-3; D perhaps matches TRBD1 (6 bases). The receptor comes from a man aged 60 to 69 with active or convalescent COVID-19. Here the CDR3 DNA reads TGTGCCTGGACCCGGGACATTGGAAACACCATATATTTT. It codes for CAWTRDIGNTIYF.